The 22 T cell receptor beta chains below all came from one sample that was sequenced in a study of OX40 agonist ivuxolimab in advanced cancers. Profiling relied on immunoSEQ multiplex PCR, and the TCRdb table lists in-frame clones only, not all of them. The table shows about 60,000 clones, with roughly four fifths occurring only once. Sample: CD4+ or CD8+ T cells sorted from blood, taken in a trial of the OX40 agonist ivuxolimab. The receptors were gathered from an adult with an advanced solid tumor such as melanoma, head and neck, liver or kidney cancer.

This chain joins TRBV30 and TRBJ2-5, with 9 nucleotides matching TRBD1. Judging by the DNA end, TRBJ2-7 fits better; the J call may be wrong. The length of the CDR3 is 14 residues. Per germline, CDR1 GTSNPN and CDR2 SVGIG (reference sequence). In nucleotides, the CDR3 is TGTGCCTGGAGGGCGGAGACAGGGGGCTACGAGCAGTACTTC. It is translated as CAWRAETGGYEQYF.

The rearrangement joins TRBV27 to TRBJ2-7, with TRBD1 identical over 11 bases. V lost 6 bases, J lost 3 bases, and 7 bases stayed unmatched. CDR1 is MNHEY, CDR2 SMNVEV, per germline (reference sequence). This CDR3 has 15 residues. This CDR3 reads CASSLAGTGGYEQYF. CDR3 DNA: TGTGCCAGCAGCCTAGCCGGGACAGGGGGCTACGAGCAGTACTTC.

This sequence joins TRBV7-8 and TRBJ2-3; 8 bases match TRBD1. The ends lost 6 bases at V and 3 bases at J; junction bases unmatched: 8. The CDR3 extends over 15 amino acids. Looked up from germline, CDR1 is SGHVS and CDR2 is FQNEAQ. CDR3 DNA sequence: TGTGCCAGCAGACCCGACAGGGGAAGGACAGATACGCAGTATTTT. Its translation: CASRPDRGRTDTQYF.

The chain joins TRBV5-1 to TRBJ2-5; unclear D gene. The CDR3 has 13 residues. CDR1 is SGHRS and CDR2 is YFSETQ in the germline V gene. V was pared by 3 bases and J by 0 bases, with 6 bases between. Written as DNA, the CDR3 is TGCGCCAGCAGCTCTTGGTACCAAGAGACCCAGTACTTC. It specifies CASSSWYQETQYF.

The CDR3 protein is CASSVGGLAADTQYF. The DNA for the CDR3 is TGTGCCAGCAGCGTAGGAGGACTAGCGGCAGATACGCAGTATTTT. The chain uses TRBV9 and TRBJ2-3; TRBD2 matches 10 bases. This CDR3 is 15 amino acids long. Germline V gene sequence: CDR1 SGDLS, CDR2 YYNGEE. V lost 0 bases and J lost 4; bases outside the gene matches: 2.

This rearrangement joins TRBV9 to TRBJ1-6; no definite D call. The length of the CDR3 is 16 residues. The V end lost 0 bases, the J end lost 0 bases, and 7 bases lay between the germline ends. CDR1 and CDR2 from the germline V gene are SGDLS and YYNGEE. CDR3 sequence: CASSVGSVSYNSPLHF. CDR3 sequence (DNA): TGTGCCAGCAGCGTAGGCAGCGTCTCCTATAATTCACCCCTCCACTTT.

The chain recombines TRBV18 with TRBJ1-2; D is unclear. The V gene lost 3 bases and the J gene lost 4 bases, with 15 bases spanning the gap. CDR1 is KGHSH, CDR2 LQKENI, per germline. The CDR3 is made up of 15 amino acids. The CDR3 spells CASSPQPADRYGYTF. The CDR3 region has the DNA TGTGCCAGCTCACCCCAGCCGGCGGACCGCTATGGCTACACCTTC.

The chain recombines TRBV4-1 with TRBJ2-3; 9 bases map to TRBD2. From germline, CDR1 is MGHRA and CDR2 YSYEKL. CDR3 size: 19 residues. J lost 2 bases, V lost 0 bases, and 12 bases had no gene match. CDR3 residues: CASSQDSKASGKYTDTQYF. CDR3 sequence (DNA): TGCGCCAGCAGCCAAGATAGTAAGGCTAGCGGGAAATACACAGATACGCAGTATTTT.

The chain has TRBV5-1 and TRBJ1-1; D is unclear. Germline CDR1 is SGHRS and CDR2 is YFSETQ. The V gene lost 2 bases and the J gene lost 2 bases, with 13 bases spanning the gap. The CDR3 sequence is 15 residues long. CDR3 DNA sequence: TGCGCCAGCAGCTTTACGGGTTGGGGTAACACTGAAGCTTTCTTT. Encoded protein: CASSFTGWGNTEAFF.

The J gene is TRBJ2-2, the V gene TRBV7-7; D could derive from TRBD1 or TRBD2 (5 bases each). Trimming pared 3 bases from V and 1 base from J, leaving 9 bases between. Germline assignment: CDR1 SSHAT and CDR2 FNYEAQ (reference sequence). The CDR3 extends over 15 amino acids. The CDR3 loop reads CASSFRDENTGELFF. The CDR3 region has the DNA TGTGCCAGCAGCTTCCGGGACGAGAACACCGGGGAGCTGTTTTTT.

The chain carries TRBV29-1 and TRBJ2-1, with 14 bases aligning to TRBD2. Germline V gives CDR1 SQVTM, CDR2 ANQGSEA. The CDR3 length is 13 residues. J gave up 10 bases and V 7 bases, and 6 bases lay outside the gene matches. CDR3 coding DNA: TGCAGCGCCCAGGGACTAGCGGGAGCGGAGCAGTTCTTC. The encoded protein is CSAQGLAGAEQFF.

This clone has just a few counts. The CDR3 here is CSASGVTEAFF. In nucleotides, the CDR3 is TGCAGTGCTAGCGGGGTGACTGAAGCTTTCTTT. J is TRBJ1-1 and V is TRBV20-1; D ambiguous. CDR1 and CDR2 from the germline V gene are DFQATT and SNEGSKA (reference sequence). The CDR3 runs to 11 residues. The V gene lost 3 bases and the J gene lost 5 bases, with 7 bases spanning the gap.

V usage is TRBV10-3 and J usage is TRBJ1-2, with 7 bases matching TRBD1. Germline values: CDR1 ENHRY, CDR2 SYGVKD. The CDR3 length is 12 residues. The V and J ends lost 4 bases and 6 bases, in that order; junction bases with no gene match: 2. CDR3 loop: CAISGTGNGYTF. The CDR3 DNA follows: TGTGCCATCAGTGGGACAGGAAATGGCTACACCTTC.

The rearrangement links TRBV7-9 to TRBJ1-4, with D perhaps matching TRBD1 (6 bases). Between the trimmed V and J ends, which lost 8 bases and 3 bases, there was a span of 16 bases. The length of the CDR3 is 15 residues. Germline CDR1 SEHNR, CDR2 FQNEAQ (reference sequence). The CDR3 DNA is TGTGCCAGCGGTGGCAGGGGCGCAGCTAATGAAAAACTGTTTTTT. Protein: CASGGRGAANEKLFF.

The rearrangement joins TRBV5-8 to TRBJ2-1; 8 bases are a match to TRBD2. The CDR3 runs to 16 residues. Unmatched junction bases numbered 8, after V lost 0 bases and J lost 6 bases. The germline V gene has CDR1 SGHTS and CDR2 YDEGEE. The CDR3 sequence is CASSLGLDGGVNEQFF. For the CDR3, the DNA is TGTGCCAGCAGCTTGGGCTTGGACGGGGGGGTCAATGAGCAGTTCTTC.

This clone has more than one count but fewer than ten. The V gene is TRBV5-1, the J gene TRBJ2-5, with unresolved D. Per the germline V gene, CDR1 is SGHRS and CDR2 is YFSETQ. The V and J ends lost 2 bases and 4 bases respectively, with 12 bases between them. The CDR3 covers 14 residues. In DNA form, the CDR3 reads TGCGCCAGCAGCTTTTTTCAGGTTGCAGAGACCCAGTACTTC. This gives the protein CASSFFQVAETQYF.

This clone is a singleton in its sample. The chain couples TRBV19 to TRBJ2-2; D not certain. The CDR3 has 15 residues. With 3 bases removed from V and 0 bases from J, the gap between germline ends came to 8 bases. The germline CDR1 and CDR2 sequences are LNHDA and SQIVND (reference sequence). Here the CDR3 DNA reads TGTGCCAGTAGTATTGTGACATCGAACACCGGGGAGCTGTTTTTT. This sequence encodes CASSIVTSNTGELFF. Full variable domain (missing parts from reference TRBV19 and TRBJ2-2): DGGITQSPKYLFRKEGQNVTLSCEQNLNHDAMYWYRQDPGQGLRLIYYSQIVNDFQKGDIAEGYSVSREKKESFPLTVTSAQKNPTAFYLCASSIVTSNTGELFFGEGSRLTVL.

This rearrangement joins TRBV2 to TRBJ2-3; no definite D call. The CDR3 covers 13 residues. Looked up from germline, CDR1 is SNHLY and CDR2 is FYNNEI. V was shortened by 7 bases and J by 2 bases, with 10 bases between the two germline ends. In nucleotides, the CDR3 is TGTGCCAGCACGGGTAGATTCACAGATACGCAGTATTTT. Translation: CASTGRFTDTQYF.

This chain uses TRBV7-9 with TRBJ1-1; D perhaps matches TRBD1 (5 bases). The V end lost 6 bases, the J end lost 2 bases, and 22 bases lay between the germline ends. Germline CDR1 reads SEHNR; CDR2 reads FQNEAQ (reference sequence). The CDR3 runs to 17 residues. The CDR3 region is CASRPPPFGRANTEAFF. CDR3 nucleotide sequence: TGTGCCAGCAGGCCCCCCCCGTTTGGCAGGGCAAACACTGAAGCTTTCTTT. Looking up the rest from reference TRBV7-9 and TRBJ1-1 gives the full variable domain: DTGVSQNPRHKITKRGQNVTFRCDPISEHNRLYWYRQTLGQGPEFLTYFQNEAQLEKSRLLSDRFSAERPKGSFSTLEIQRTEQGDSAMYLCASRPPPFGRANTEAFFGQGTRLTVV.

The rearrangement links TRBV9 to TRBJ2-1; D remains unclear. This CDR3 has 12 amino acids. Germline V CDR1 and CDR2: SGDLS, YYNGEE. Trimming left V 4 bases short and J 4 bases short, with 6 bases between. As DNA, the CDR3 is TGTGCCAGCAGCCCGAGTTACAATGAGCAGTTCTTC. Protein sequence: CASSPSYNEQFF.

This sequence joins TRBV9 and TRBJ2-2; D remains unclear. The V gene lost 0 bases and the J gene lost 2 bases, with 8 bases spanning the gap. The V gene's germline CDR1 is SGDLS and CDR2 YYNGEE. The CDR3 extends over 15 amino acids. The CDR3 DNA is TGTGCCAGCAGCGTAGACGCTGGAAACACCGGGGAGCTGTTTTTT. Protein product: CASSVDAGNTGELFF.

The rearrangement joins TRBV5-5 to TRBJ2-7; D unresolved. Between the trimmed V and J ends, which lost 4 bases and 3 bases, there was a span of 5 bases. CDR1 and CDR2 (germline): SGHKS, YYEKEE (reference sequence). The CDR3 is 11 amino acids. CDR3 region: CASSAYYEQYF. CDR3 nucleotides: TGTGCCAGCAGCGCTTACTACGAGCAGTACTTC. The variable domain in full, with the rest retrieved from reference TRBV5-5 and TRBJ2-7, is DAGVTQSPTHLIKTRGQQVTLRCSPISGHKSVSWYQQVLGQGPQFIFQYYEKEERGRGNFPDRFSARQFPNYSSELNVNALLLGDSALYLCASSAYYEQYFGPGTRLTVT.